These 20 T cell receptor beta chains came from one sample sequenced in a study of T cell responses to AZD1222 COVID-19 vaccine. Generated by immunoSEQ multiplex PCR, the TCRdb table keeps only in-frame clones and is missing some. The sample includes tens of thousands of clones, around three quarters of them seen just once. The specimen comprised peripheral blood, sampled 28 days after the second AZD1222 dose. These TCRs come from an adult who received the AZD1222 COVID-19 vaccine.

The chain carries TRBV6-6 and TRBJ1-3; the D gene is possibly TRBD1 (5 bases). CDR1 is MNHNY and CDR2 is SVGAGI in the germline V gene (reference sequence). The CDR3 sequence is 18 residues long. V was trimmed by 5 bases and J by 6 bases, leaving 26 bases between them. The CDR3 spells CASSPNPLGPGLVNTIYF. CDR3 DNA sequence: TGTGCCAGCAGTCCTAACCCTTTGGGCCCAGGGCTGGTAAACACCATATATTTT.

The genes are TRBV7-2 and TRBJ2-3, with 7 bases fitting TRBD1. The CDR3 is made up of 15 amino acids. The J segment lost 1 base and the V segment lost 2 bases, leaving 3 bases of the junction unmatched. From germline, CDR1 is SGHTA and CDR2 FQGNSA. The CDR3 is CASSLRGRGTDTQYF. CDR3 DNA sequence: TGTGCCAGCAGCTTAAGGGGGCGCGGCACAGATACGCAGTATTTT.

V and J are TRBV6-1 and TRBJ1-6; 8 bases agree with TRBD1. The CDR3 covers 17 residues. The ends lost 1 base at V and 0 bases at J; junction bases unmatched: 2. CDR1 is MNHNS, CDR2 SASEGT, per germline. The CDR3 DNA reads TGTGCCAGCAGTGAAGGGCAGGGGGCCTCCTATAATTCACCCCTCCACTTT. It encodes CASSEGQGASYNSPLHF.

This clone was detected a few times. This rearrangement joins TRBV10-3 to TRBJ2-3; 11 nucleotides agree with TRBD2. Germline V CDR1 and CDR2: ENHRY, SYGVKD. There are 17 residues in the CDR3. J was trimmed by 2 bases and V by 6 bases; bases with no gene match: 10. The CDR3 nucleotides read TGTGCCATCAGGCCCGGGACTAGCGGACACAACACAGATACGCAGTATTTT. Amino acids: CAIRPGTSGHNTDTQYF.

This clone was counted a few times. The genes are TRBV3-1 (or the pseudogene TRBV3-2) and TRBJ1-4; D is possibly TRBD1 (5 bases). Trimming pared 0 bases from V and 6 bases from J, leaving 11 bases between. The length of the CDR3 is 15 residues. CDR1 is LGHDT and CDR2 is YNNKEL in the germline V gene (reference sequence). CDR3 loop: CASSQDPGTDEKLFF. DNA of the CDR3: TGTGCCAGCAGCCAAGATCCCGGGACCGATGAAAAACTGTTTTTT.

The CDR3 sequence is CASSIGVQGINTEAFF. The CDR3 coding sequence is TGCGCCAGCAGCATTGGAGTCCAGGGAATAAACACTGAAGCTTTCTTT. The V call is TRBV5-1, the J call TRBJ1-1; maybe TRBD1 (5 bases). V gave up 4 bases and J gave up 2 bases, with 18 bases separating them. The germline CDR1 and CDR2 sequences are SGHRS and YFSETQ. CDR3 length: 16 residues.

This clone was detected a few times. Different DNA sequences within this sample yield the same CDR3. The chain carries TRBV10-3 and TRBJ1-3, with TRBD1 as a possible D gene (6 bases). Between the trimmed V and J ends, which lost 6 bases and 1 base, there was a span of 7 bases. The CDR3 runs 13 residues. The germline CDR1 and CDR2 sequences are ENHRY and SYGVKD. The CDR3 DNA is TGTGCCATCAGGGACAGTTCTGGAAACACCATATATTTT. The encoded protein is CAIRDSSGNTIYF.

This chain joins TRBV5-1 and TRBJ2-7; D possibly corresponds to TRBD2 (6 bases). Looked up from germline, CDR1 is SGHRS and CDR2 is YFSETQ. Trimming pared 1 base from V and 3 bases from J, leaving 11 bases between. The CDR3 loop spans 14 amino acids. As DNA, the CDR3 is TGCGCCAGCAGCTTGAGCCCCGGGGGCTACGAGCAGTACTTC. Its translation is CASSLSPGGYEQYF.

The DNA of the CDR3 is TGTGCCAGCAGTGAAATCCGTGAGGAGACCCAGTACTTC. The encoded protein is CASSEIREETQYF. V usage is TRBV6-1 and J usage is TRBJ2-5; D is ambiguous. Germline V gene data show CDR1 as MNHNS and CDR2 as SASEGT. This CDR3 spans 13 amino acids. V lost 2 bases and J lost 5, with 9 bases in between.

V and J are TRBV10-2 and TRBJ2-5; TRBD2 matches at 7 bases. CDR3 length: 15 residues. V trimming: 3 bases; J trimming: 4 bases; junction bases outside the gene matches: 8. Germline lookup yields CDR1 WSHSY and CDR2 SAAADI. CDR3 loop: CASSEYSGGGETQYF. In DNA form, the CDR3 reads TGCGCCAGCAGTGAATACTCGGGGGGTGGAGAGACCCAGTACTTC.

The rearrangement uses TRBV6-5 and TRBJ1-6; 8 positions match TRBD1. This CDR3 is built from 15 residues. Germline CDR1 reads MNHEY; CDR2 reads SVGAGI. J gave up 10 bases and V 4 bases, and 9 bases lay outside the gene matches. CDR3 bases: TGTGCCAGCAGTTCACAGGGGGTGAGTTACTCACCCCTCCACTTT. Protein: CASSSQGVSYSPLHF.

This chain uses TRBV28 with TRBJ2-1; 8 positions match TRBD2. The CDR3 is made up of 14 amino acids. V trimming: 6 bases; J trimming: 2 bases; junction bases outside the gene matches: 3. From germline, CDR1 is MDHEN and CDR2 SYDVKM. The CDR3 region is CASSPGGPYNEQFF. The CDR3 DNA is TGTGCCAGCAGCCCGGGGGGGCCCTACAATGAGCAGTTCTTC.

The chain couples TRBV2 to TRBJ2-7; 10 nucleotides match TRBD1. The CDR3 covers 16 residues. Germline-derived CDR1 and CDR2 are SNHLY and FYNNEI. The V and J ends lost 2 bases and 6 bases, in that order; junction bases with no gene match: 10. CDR3 amino acids: CASSETWGQGRFEQYF. The CDR3 DNA is TGTGCCAGCAGTGAAACCTGGGGACAGGGGAGGTTCGAGCAGTACTTC.

This clone showed up just a few times. The chain uses TRBV6-2 or TRBV6-3 and TRBJ2-1; TRBD1 matches at 10 bases. This CDR3 spans 14 amino acids. Germline CDR1 and CDR2: MNHEY and SVGEGT. V lost 4 bases to trimming and J lost 8 bases; unmatched junction nucleotides: 5. The DNA of the CDR3 is TGTGCCAGCAGTTGGACCGGGACAGGGGATGAGCAGTTCTTC. This gives the protein CASSWTGTGDEQFF.

This clone is deemed medium-sized. The rearrangement uses TRBV18 and TRBJ2-3; possibly TRBD2 for D (5 bases). CDR3 length equals 15 residues. Germline CDR1 reads KGHSH; CDR2 reads LQKENI. V was trimmed by 0 bases and J by 5 bases, leaving 12 bases between them. The CDR3 here is CASSPPIGVGDTQYF. CDR3 nucleotides: TGTGCCAGCTCACCACCTATCGGGGTTGGAGATACGCAGTATTTT.

The CDR3 region is CASSGGMGLRETQYF. The CDR3 DNA follows: TGCGCCAGCAGCGGTGGCATGGGGCTAAGGGAGACCCAGTACTTC. The J gene is TRBJ2-5, the V gene TRBV5-1; possible D gene TRBD1, 5 bases. The CDR3 has 15 amino acids. Trimming took 4 bases from V and 5 from J, leaving 18 bases between them. The germline CDR1 and CDR2 sequences are SGHRS and YFSETQ.

The rearrangement links TRBV23-1 to TRBJ1-2; TRBD1 matches at 8 bases. TRBV23-1 is designated an ORF whose function remains uncertain. V shed 0 bases and J 8 bases; nucleotides not matched to a gene: 5. The CDR3 covers 14 residues. The CDR3, as DNA: TGCGCCAGCAGTCAATCAGGACAGGGAAGCGGCTACACCTTC. Translated, it gives CASSQSGQGSGYTF.

V usage is TRBV4-1 and J usage is TRBJ1-1; 9 nucleotides agree with TRBD1. CDR1 and CDR2 from the germline V gene are MGHRA and YSYEKL. This CDR3 has 12 residues. J lost 11 bases, V lost 4 bases, and 5 bases had no gene match. The CDR3 sequence is CASSLGTGNAFF. The CDR3 DNA is TGCGCCAGCAGCCTCGGGACAGGGAATGCTTTCTTT.

The V and J genes are TRBV4-2 and TRBJ1-5; no clear D gene. CDR1 is LGHNA and CDR2 is YNFKEQ in the germline V gene. V lost 0 bases to trimming and J lost 7 bases, with 13 bases between them. The CDR3 runs 15 residues. This CDR3 is CASSQDGVGDQPQHF. CDR3 nucleotides: TGTGCCAGCAGCCAAGATGGAGTGGGAGACCAGCCCCAGCATTTT.

The chain employs TRBV20-1 and TRBJ1-2; 8 nucleotides match TRBD1. V was pared by 6 bases and J by 6 bases, with 0 bases of the junction left unmatched. Germline CDR1 DFQATT, CDR2 SNEGSKA (reference sequence). The CDR3 has 10 amino acids. CDR3 amino acids: CSAGQDGYTF. CDR3 coding DNA: TGCAGTGCGGGACAGGATGGCTACACCTTC.